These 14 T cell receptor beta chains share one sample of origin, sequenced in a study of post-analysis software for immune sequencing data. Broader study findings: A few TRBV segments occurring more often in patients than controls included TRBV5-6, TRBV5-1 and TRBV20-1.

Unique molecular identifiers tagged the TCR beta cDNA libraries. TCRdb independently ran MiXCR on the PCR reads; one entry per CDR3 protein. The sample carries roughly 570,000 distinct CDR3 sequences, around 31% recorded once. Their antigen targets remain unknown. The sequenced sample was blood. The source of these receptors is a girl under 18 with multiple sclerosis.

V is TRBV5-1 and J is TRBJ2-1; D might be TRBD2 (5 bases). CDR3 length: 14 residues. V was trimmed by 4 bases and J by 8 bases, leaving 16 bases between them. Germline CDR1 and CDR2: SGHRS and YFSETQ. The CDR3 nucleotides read TGCGCCAGCAGCCTAGTAGCCCGGGGAGATGAGCAGTTCTTC. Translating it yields CASSLVARGDEQFF.

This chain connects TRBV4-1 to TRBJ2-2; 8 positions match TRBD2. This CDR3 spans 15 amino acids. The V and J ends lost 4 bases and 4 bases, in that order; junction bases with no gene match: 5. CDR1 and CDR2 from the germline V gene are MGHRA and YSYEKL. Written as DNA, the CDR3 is TGCGCCAGCAGCCTCGGGGGGGCAATCACCGGGGAGCTGTTTTTT. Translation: CASSLGGAITGELFF.

The CDR3: CASSQDLGLVETQYF. CDR3 nucleotide sequence: TGTGCCAGCAGCCAAGATCTGGGACTAGTAGAGACCCAGTACTTC. This rearrangement joins TRBV3-1 to TRBJ2-5, with 8 bases that match TRBD2. Germline V lookup: CDR1 LGHDT, CDR2 YNNKEL (reference sequence). The CDR3 consists of 15 residues. V trimming: 0 bases; J trimming: 4 bases; junction bases outside the gene matches: 4.

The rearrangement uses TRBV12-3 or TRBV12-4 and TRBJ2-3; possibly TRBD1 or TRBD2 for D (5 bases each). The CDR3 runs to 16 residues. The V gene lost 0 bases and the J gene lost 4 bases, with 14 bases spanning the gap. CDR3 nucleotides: TGTGCCAGCAGTTTAGCGCTGGGACCGATCGCAGATACGCAGTATTTT. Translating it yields CASSLALGPIADTQYF.

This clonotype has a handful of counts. The CDR3: CASSDAGGPETQYF. The CDR3 nucleotides read TGTGCCAGCAGCGACGCGGGGGGGCCGGAGACCCAGTACTTC. The chain has TRBV7-9 and TRBJ2-5; the match to TRBD2 covers 9 bases. Trimming took 5 bases from V and 5 from J; bases not matched to a gene: 6. The length of the CDR3 is 14 residues. From germline, CDR1 is SEHNR and CDR2 FQNEAQ (reference sequence).

The CDR3 is CASSAGERDTEAFF. The CDR3 DNA sequence: TGTGCCAGCAGCGCGGGGGAGCGCGACACTGAAGCTTTCTTT. The J gene is TRBJ1-1, the V gene TRBV7-8, with a possible D match to TRBD1 (5 bases). The CDR3 is 14 amino acids. Germline values: CDR1 SGHVS, CDR2 FQNEAQ. V dropped 5 bases and J dropped 3 bases, with 13 bases sitting between them.

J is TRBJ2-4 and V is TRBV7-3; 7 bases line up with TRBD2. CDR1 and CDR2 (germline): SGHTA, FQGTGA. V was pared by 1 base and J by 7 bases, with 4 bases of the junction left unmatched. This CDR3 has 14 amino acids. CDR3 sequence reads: CASSLRGGSNIQYF. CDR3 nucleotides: TGTGCCAGCAGCTTAAGGGGGGGGTCTAACATTCAGTACTTC.

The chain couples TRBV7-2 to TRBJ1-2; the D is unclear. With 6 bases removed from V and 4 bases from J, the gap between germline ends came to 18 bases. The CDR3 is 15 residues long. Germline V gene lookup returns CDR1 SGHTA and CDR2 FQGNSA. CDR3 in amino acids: CASRPGGSVPYGYTF. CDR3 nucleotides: TGTGCCAGCAGACCCGGCGGCAGTGTACCCTATGGCTACACCTTC.

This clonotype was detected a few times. The CDR3 DNA sequence: TGTGCCAGCAGCTCGACAGGGGGCTCCCTGTGGGGTGGGGCCAACGTCCTGACTTTC. Residues: CASSSTGGSLWGGANVLTF. V usage is TRBV7-3 and J usage is TRBJ2-6, with 10 nucleotides matching TRBD1. CDR1 and CDR2 (germline): SGHTA, FQGTGA. The CDR3 spans 19 residues. V was clipped by 4 bases and J by 3 bases; unmatched bases: 12.

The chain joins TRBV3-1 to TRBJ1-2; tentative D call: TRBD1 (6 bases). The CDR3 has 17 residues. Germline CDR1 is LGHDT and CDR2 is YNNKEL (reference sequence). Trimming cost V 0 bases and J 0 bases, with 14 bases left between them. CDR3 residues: CASSQDLSGAANYGYTF. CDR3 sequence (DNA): TGTGCCAGCAGCCAAGATCTCTCGGGGGCCGCTAACTATGGCTACACCTTC.

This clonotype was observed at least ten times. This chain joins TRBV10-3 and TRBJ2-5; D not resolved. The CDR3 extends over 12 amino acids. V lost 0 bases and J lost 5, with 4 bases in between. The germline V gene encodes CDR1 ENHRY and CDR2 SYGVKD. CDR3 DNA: TGTGCCATCAGTGAGTCAAGGGAGACCCAGTACTTC. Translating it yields CAISESRETQYF.

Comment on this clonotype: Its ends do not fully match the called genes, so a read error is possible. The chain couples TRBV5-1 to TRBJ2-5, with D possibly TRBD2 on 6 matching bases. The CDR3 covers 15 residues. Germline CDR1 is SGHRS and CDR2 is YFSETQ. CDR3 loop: CASSWAGGALETQYF. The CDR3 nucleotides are TGTGCCAGCAGCTGGGCAGGAGGGGCTTTGGAGACCCAGTACTTC.

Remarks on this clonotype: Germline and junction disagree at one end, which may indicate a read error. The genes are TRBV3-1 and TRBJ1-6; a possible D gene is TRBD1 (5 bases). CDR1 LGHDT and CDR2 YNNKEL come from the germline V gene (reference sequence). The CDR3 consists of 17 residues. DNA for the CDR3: TGTGCCAGCGGCCAAGATCAAACAGGCTCCTATAATTCACCCCTCCACTTT. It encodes CASGQDQTGSYNSPLHF.

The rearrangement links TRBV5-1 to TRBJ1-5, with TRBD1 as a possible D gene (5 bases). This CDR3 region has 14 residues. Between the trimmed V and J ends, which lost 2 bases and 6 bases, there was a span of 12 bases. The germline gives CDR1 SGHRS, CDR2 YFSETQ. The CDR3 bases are TGCGCCAGCAGCTTTGGAGGGGCAGGTCAGCCCCAGCATTTT. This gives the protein CASSFGGAGQPQHF.